A selection of T cell receptor beta chains follows, all from one sample in a study of T cell responses to AZD1222 COVID-19 vaccine. Only in-frame clones appear in the TCRdb table, and some are missing; sequencing was by immunoSEQ multiplex PCR. The sample lists under 140,000 clones; about 95% were seen once. Sequencing was performed on peripheral blood, taken 28 days after the second AZD1222 dose. These receptor sequences come from an adult who received the AZD1222 COVID-19 vaccine. Both conserved end residues are part of each CDR3. A D gene is named only where the DNA matches it firmly. Part of the rows lack a size; the others show once, few, many or a class for expanded clones.

DNA | CDR3 | D | V | size | J
TGTGCCAGCAGCTTAGCACAGTCAAATAGCAATCAGCCCCAGCATTTT | CASSLAQSNSNQPQHF | - | TRBV7-2 | once | TRBJ1-5
TGTGCCAGCAGTGAATTGTCCCCCCGGGATACGCAGTATTTT | CASSELSPRDTQYF | - | TRBV25-1 | - | TRBJ2-3
TGTGCCAGCAGTTGGATAAGCGGGGGGGCCGACTGGGAGACCCAGTACTTC | CASSWISGGADWETQYF | TRBD2 | TRBV7-2 | - | TRBJ2-5
TGCGCCAGCAGCTTGGGGGCAGGCAATCAGCCCCAGCATTTT | CASSLGAGNQPQHF | - | TRBV5-1 | - | TRBJ1-5
TGCGCCAGCAGCCCCCTCCGGGCCACAGATACGCAGTATTTT | CASSPLRATDTQYF | - | TRBV5-1 | - | TRBJ2-3
TGCGCCAGCAGTGATAGGTACACGTCCGGGGAGCTGTTTTTT | CASSDRYTSGELFF | - | TRBV10-2 | - | TRBJ2-2
TGTGCCAGCAGTTTACGGTCAGGAGTTCCCCTCCACTTT | CASSLRSGVPLHF | - | TRBV12-3/TRBV12-4 | - | TRBJ1-6
TGTGCCAGCAGCCAAGGGGGGACACTTTCCTACGAGCAGTACTTC | CASSQGGTLSYEQYF | - | TRBV3-1/TRBV3-2 | - | TRBJ2-7
TGTGCCAGCTCACCTAAAGGACAGGGGCTCTACGAGCAGTACTTC | CASSPKGQGLYEQYF | TRBD1 | TRBV18 | - | TRBJ2-7
TGTGCCAGCAGGACTCAGGTTCTGGCCTATGGCTACACCTTC | CASRTQVLAYGYTF | - | TRBV28 | - | TRBJ1-2
TGCGCCAGCAGCCCCCAACCGGACGCAGGGTTAGAGCAGTACTTC | CASSPQPDAGLEQYF | - | TRBV5-1 | - | TRBJ2-7
TGTGCCAGCAGTGCCCTAGCTGAAGAGACCCAGTACTTC | CASSALAEETQYF | - | TRBV2 | - | TRBJ2-5
TGCGCCAGCAGCCCCTTAGGGGTGGGAAAGGAAAAACTGTTTTTT | CASSPLGVGKEKLFF | - | TRBV4-1 | once | TRBJ1-4
TGTGCCAGCAGCCAACAGGGGTCCGGGCGCGATGAAAAACTGTTTTTT | CASSQQGSGRDEKLFF | - | TRBV3-1/TRBV3-2 | - | TRBJ1-4
TGTGCCAGCAGTTTTTTGGGGGGCTACTATGGCTACACCTTC | CASSFLGGYYGYTF | - | TRBV28 | - | TRBJ1-2
TGTGCCAGCAGCCAAGAAATCCAGGACAGGGGACCTGGCTACACCTTC | CASSQEIQDRGPGYTF | TRBD1 | TRBV3-1/TRBV3-2 | - | TRBJ1-2
TGTGCCAGCAGTTACTCTCCCCCAAATGGCTACACCTTC | CASSYSPPNGYTF | - | TRBV6-5 | - | TRBJ1-2